The TCR beta chain under discussion was sequenced for a study of shared clonotypes between healthy human individuals. Study-wide background: Three CD4 naive, three CD4 memory, two CD8 naive and one CD8 memory plate were used per donor. Study-wide findings and caveats: Naive subsets tended to show greater estimated richness than memory subsets. Lower generation probabilities were found for non-shared clonotypes than for those shared by all four donors.

Concerning this clone itself: Its antigen is unknown.

The V gene's germline CDR1 is SQVTM and CDR2 ANQGSEA. The CDR3 is made up of 12 amino acids. V dropped 0 bases and J dropped 6 bases, with 5 bases sitting between them. Only in-frame clones appear in the TCRdb table, and some are missing; sequencing was by immunoSEQ multiplex PCR. The sample yields more than 2 million clones, just under 95% seen once. Only CD45RO-negative cells positively selected for CCR7 counted as naive CD8 cells, so terminally differentiated effector memory CD45RA+ cells were excluded. None of the donors, who were healthy HIV-negative adults, had recently had acute infections or vaccinations.

The sequenced material came from naive CD8+ T cells sorted from blood. This receptor was obtained from a man younger than 30 in good health. The genes are TRBV29-1 and TRBJ2-2; no clear D gene. The CDR3 spells CSVEDPPGELFF. CDR3 DNA: TGCAGCGTTGAAGATCCCCCCGGGGAGCTGTTTTTT.